The source of this T cell receptor (beta chain) is a study of regulatory T cells in long-lasting Graves disease (dated by TCRdb to the early 2020s). The study in broad terms: Newly diagnosed Graves' disease patients had taken antithyroid drugs for less than 3 months. Patients with persistent Graves' disease were compared with patients with newly diagnosed Graves' disease using TCR sequencing and RNA sequencing of peripheral blood. The study took place in China and was registered as a clinical trial. A total of about 33 samples underwent TCR sequencing, from about 13 patients with persistent Graves' disease and 20 or so patients with newly diagnosed Graves' disease.

What the work shows at the level of the full study, not this receptor alone: Because the primary lesion, thyroid tissue, could not be accessed, the study looked at peripheral blood alone. As a limitation, the authors acknowledged that the small sample size may reduce accuracy. More public clonotypes were shared among persistent patients (more than 2,500) than among newly diagnosed patients (966). Sequencing and analysis were limited to the TCR beta chain. Preferential use of TRBV28, TRBJ1-2 and TRBJ2-5 was observed in persistent disease, whereas TRBV20-1 and TRBJ2-1 were favored in newly diagnosed disease. Compared with newly diagnosed patients, patients with persistent Graves' disease had lower TCR Shannon entropy and fewer highly expanded clones, which suggests clonal expansion.

The protocol used for the library was multiplex PCR. Instrument on record: Illumina HiSeq 4000. TCR beta libraries were built with iRepertoire HTBI primers and Arm-PCR amplification of CDR3 regions. Before sequencing, the PCR products went through gel purification. In the original analysis: A total of around 66 TRBV and 14 TRBJ segments were identified across samples and were used for gene usage analysis of CDR3 amino acid clonotypes. COPE and FqMerger were used to merge filtered high-quality paired reads into contigs. BLAST was used to align contigs to IMGT TRBV, TRBD and TRBJ reference genes, and CDR3 was defined according to IMGT. Clonotypes above 0.1% frequency were classified as highly expanded clones. Repertoire diversity was measured by Shannon entropy, and V-J evenness by the Gini coefficient. A clonotype found in more than one individual was treated as public. Starting from the raw public reads, TCRdb applied fastp trimming at Q25, assembled clones with MiXCR and retained in-frame beta chains. Entries that share a CDR3 protein sequence are merged under the most common genes and DNA. The V and J calls and clone size are TCRdb's, not the authors'. The sample data list over 500,000 distinct CDR3 sequences, and roughly 15% of these were observed just once. The ten largest clonotypes hold 15% to 20% of the sample.

The sample's time point, from its label and the paper: newly diagnosed GD, antithyroid drugs for less than 3 months. RNA was extracted from PBMCs in TRIzol for both TCR sequencing and RNA sequencing. Graves' disease was diagnosed according to American Thyroid Association guidelines. Patients for the study were recruited at an endocrinology department in Xi'an, China. Each patient gave 7 to 9.5 milliliters of peripheral blood, collected in an EDTA anticoagulant tube. Ficoll Paque Plus density gradient separation was used to isolate PBMCs, and no further T cell sorting was done. An Agilent 2100 Bioanalyzer and agarose gel were used to check RNA quality, while a NanoDrop 2000 measured RNA concentration. Ten or more counts support this clonotype. The specificity of this receptor is unknown. No much larger clonotype is one base removed from it; base qualities were not supplied. Taken from cysteine to phenylalanine, the CDR3 has 13 residues. CDR3 DNA only is kept here, 39 bases in frame from base 1. The junction carries 7 bases between V and J, which are trimmed by 1 base and 4 bases respectively. The germline V gene gives CDR1 as MNHEY and CDR2 as SVGAGI.

This sample was also put to use in a study of T cells in Graves' hyperthyroidism and ophthalmopathy. Per that second paper: Graves' hyperthyroidism was defined as stable when no progression to ophthalmopathy occurred over 18 months of follow-up. Hyperthyroidism patients were newly diagnosed, with disease duration under 2 months, and aged 18 to 65 years. Exclusion was applied to patients with uncontrolled infections, other autoimmune diseases, pregnancy or lactation. Diagnoses were based on clinical symptoms, serum thyroxine and TRAb, thyroid ultrasound and orbital computed tomography. A first-round RT-PCR of the TCR CDR3 used the HTBI primer set with the Qiagen OneStep RT-PCR kit. Most expanded thyroid clonotypes (frequency above 0.001) were also detected in blood, a finding suggesting that blood repertoires may reflect thyroid immune responses. A model built on a 13 V-J signature distinguished ophthalmopathy from stable hyperthyroidism, reaching around 90% sensitivity and about 81% specificity in cross-validation and 80%/75% in testing. In validation, the model predicted progression to ophthalmopathy a median of roughly six months before onset, with approximately 71% sensitivity and roughly 73% specificity. To identify TCR V-J signatures that set the groups apart, the researchers used a discovery cohort of 100 patients, made up of 40 to 45 with Graves' ophthalmopathy and 55 to 65 with stable Graves' hyperthyroidism. Whether ophthalmopathy could be predicted prospectively was tested in an independent validation cohort made up of under 20 hyperthyroidism patients plus 17 patients who later progressed to ophthalmopathy. For training and testing, the roughly 93 patients in the discovery cohort were randomly divided in a 7:3 ratio. In several Graves' hyperthyroidism patients, the study also compared T-cell repertoires from thyroid tissue with T-cell repertoires from blood. Once sampling was done, hyperthyroidism patients were given methimazole at a starting dose of 30 mg daily, whereas ophthalmopathy patients were given high-dose intravenous methylprednisolone. A second multiplex PCR round built the libraries, followed by size selection and purification. The libraries were sequenced on an Illumina HiSeq2000 using paired-end 100 bp reads. SOAPnuke was used to process the raw data, with reads discarded if the reads contained adapters or uncalled bases, had a mean Phred below 15, or lacked an exact constant-primer or identifier match. COPE v1.2.5 was used to merge high-quality paired reads, and clonotypes were defined as unique nucleotide sequences. Clonotypes were aligned to IMGT TRBV, TRBD and TRBJ reference segments using MiTCR v1.1. The analysis was restricted to V-J combinations with a frequency above 0.0001, which together covered over 99% of the repertoires. The TCS score was defined as F50 (clonal expansion) divided by E x V (chaos), with BLOSUM62-based TCRdist calculated between CDR3 peptides within each V-J. Welch's t-statistics and random forest reduced some 510 V-J features to under 15, which were used in a naive Bayes classifier (R e1071). Sample size was not statistically predetermined, and blinding of investigators to group allocation was not performed. The paper describes TCR Vbeta CDR3 sequencing of roughly 130 peripheral blood samples, made up of roughly 45 ophthalmopathy patients, roughly 80 hyperthyroidism patients and 17 progressor patients.

The sequence joins TRBV6-5 to TRBJ1-2; a confident D gene designation cannot be given. The receptor's source is a woman aged 25-40 years with Graves disease. Donor details come from another sample of the same person, matched by shared clones. The sample was peripheral blood mononuclear cells (PBMCs), taken at new diagnosis, from a patient treated with antithyroid drugs. The CDR3 protein sequence reads: CASSYYQTYGYTF. The nucleotides read TGTGCCAGCAGTTACTATCAGACCTATGGCTACACCTTC.